This passage covers 8 T cell receptor beta chains from one sample sequenced in a study of PD-L1 blockade in urothelial cancer (dated by TCRdb to the late 2010s). The time point label here, explained by the study, means: pretreatment peripheral blood. Libraries were made using the immunoSEQ multiplex PCR assay. Entries here come from immuneACCESS through TCRdb and include only in-frame sequences with V and J called. Some clones fail to appear in such tables; in the studies checked, an unresolved V gene covers under half of the shortfall, and the cause of the remainder is unknown. The sample table lists 50,000 to 75,000 clones, approximately 75% of them with a count of one. Jointly, the top ten make up more than 1.5% of the sample. Sequenced material: PBMCs, taken around atezolizumab (anti-PD-L1) treatment. The receptors originated from a man between 65 and 85 years old with urothelial cancer.

V and J are TRBV4-2 and TRBJ1-1, with unresolved D. The CDR3 is 15 residues long. V lost 5 bases to trimming and J lost 1 base, with 14 bases between them. Germline V lookup: CDR1 LGHNA, CDR2 YNFKEQ. CDR3 coding DNA: TGTGCCAGCAGCGATAAAGAAGGAGAGAACACTGAAGCTTTCTTT. The encoded protein is CASSDKEGENTEAFF.

This clone was observed a single time. J is TRBJ1-2 and V is TRBV6-5, with TRBD1 as a possible D gene (6 bases). The CDR3 is 15 amino acids. V was shortened by 6 bases and J by 4 bases, with 18 bases between the two germline ends. Germline loops: CDR1 MNHEY, CDR2 SVGAGI. CDR3: CASSDGGGGGYGYTF. CDR3 sequence (DNA): TGTGCCAGCAGCGATGGCGGGGGCGGAGGCTATGGCTACACCTTC.

The chain joins TRBV5-6 to TRBJ2-3; possibly TRBD1 for D (6 bases). Trimming removed 1 base from V and 2 bases from J, with 8 bases in between. The CDR3 has 14 amino acids. Germline CDR1 reads SGHDT; CDR2 reads YYEEEE. For the CDR3, the DNA is TGTGCCAGCAGCTTGACAGGGTACACAGATACGCAGTATTTT. Its translation: CASSLTGYTDTQYF. Filled out from reference TRBV5-6 and TRBJ2-3, the complete variable domain reads DAGVTQSPTHLIKTRGQQVTLRCSPKSGHDTVSWYQQALGQGPQFIFQYYEEEERQRGNFPDRFSGHQFPNYSSELNVNALLLGDSALYLCASSLTGYTDTQYFGPGTRLTVL.

This chain links TRBV7-3 with TRBJ2-2; 7 nucleotides agree with TRBD1. Per the germline V gene, CDR1 is SGHTA and CDR2 is FQGTGA. V dropped 4 bases and J dropped 4; count of bases not matched to a gene: 3. The CDR3 is 14 residues long. The CDR3 is CASSSQGTTGELFF. Written as DNA, the CDR3 is TGTGCCAGCAGCTCACAGGGGACCACCGGGGAGCTGTTTTTT.

This chain links TRBV6-6 with TRBJ1-1, with TRBD1 matching 7 bases. The CDR3 sequence is 16 residues long. V gave up 5 bases and J gave up 1 base; unmatched junction bases: 10. CDR1 MNHNY and CDR2 SVGAGI come from the germline V gene (reference sequence). DNA of the CDR3: TGTGCCAGCAGTACCCTCACGGGACAGAAGAACACTGAAGCTTTCTTT. Translating gives CASSTLTGQKNTEAFF.

The chain is built from TRBV9 and TRBJ1-5; D unclear. Germline V gives CDR1 SGDLS, CDR2 YYNGEE. V dropped 4 bases and J dropped 4 bases, with 12 bases sitting between them. This CDR3 comprises 14 residues. The CDR3 spells CASSPGLQNQPQHF. In DNA form, the CDR3 reads TGTGCCAGCAGCCCAGGACTGCAGAATCAGCCCCAGCATTTT.

This rearrangement joins TRBV10-3 to TRBJ1-3; D remains unclear. Germline loops: CDR1 ENHRY, CDR2 SYGVKD. This CDR3 contains 18 residues. The V end was cut by 3 bases, the J end by 0 bases, with 18 bases between. The CDR3 loop reads CAISEGPDFTSSGNTIYF. Here the CDR3 DNA reads TGTGCCATCAGTGAAGGCCCGGACTTCACGAGCTCTGGAAACACCATATATTTT.

This clone was detected only once. The chain employs TRBV2 and TRBJ2-3, with TRBD2 as a possible D gene (5 bases). The CDR3 length is 13 residues. In germline, CDR1 is SNHLY, CDR2 FYNNEI. Trimming shortened V by 6 bases and J by 2 bases, and 9 bases separated the two germline ends. In nucleotides, the CDR3 is TGTGCCAGCAGGGAGGACGTCACAGATACGCAGTATTTT. Its protein is CASREDVTDTQYF.